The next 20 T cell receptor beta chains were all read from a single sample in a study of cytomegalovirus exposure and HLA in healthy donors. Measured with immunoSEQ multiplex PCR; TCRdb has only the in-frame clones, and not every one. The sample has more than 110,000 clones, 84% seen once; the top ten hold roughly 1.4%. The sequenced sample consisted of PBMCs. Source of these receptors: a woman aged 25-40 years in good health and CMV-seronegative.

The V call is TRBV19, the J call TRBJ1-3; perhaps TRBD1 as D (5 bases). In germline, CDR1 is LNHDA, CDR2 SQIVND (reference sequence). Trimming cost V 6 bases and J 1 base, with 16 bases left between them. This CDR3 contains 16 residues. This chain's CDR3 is CASRSFRTPSGNTIYF. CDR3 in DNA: TGTGCCAGTAGATCTTTTAGGACACCTTCTGGAAACACCATATATTTT.

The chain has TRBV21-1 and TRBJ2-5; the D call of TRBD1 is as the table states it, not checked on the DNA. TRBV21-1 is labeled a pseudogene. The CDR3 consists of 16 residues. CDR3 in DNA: TGTGCCAGCAGTAAGACCGGGACAGCGTTTCAAGAGACCCAGTACTTC. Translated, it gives CASSKTGTAFQETQYF.

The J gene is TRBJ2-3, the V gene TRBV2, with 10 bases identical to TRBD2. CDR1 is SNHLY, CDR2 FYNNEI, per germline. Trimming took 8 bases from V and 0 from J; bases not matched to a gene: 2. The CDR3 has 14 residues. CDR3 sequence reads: CASGSGGSTDTQYF. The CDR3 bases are TGTGCCAGCGGTAGCGGGGGGAGCACAGATACGCAGTATTTT.

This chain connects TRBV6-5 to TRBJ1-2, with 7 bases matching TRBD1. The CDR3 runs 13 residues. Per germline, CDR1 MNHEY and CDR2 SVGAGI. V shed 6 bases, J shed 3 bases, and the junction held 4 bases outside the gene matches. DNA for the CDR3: TGTGCCAGCAGAGAAACAGGGGACTATGGCTACACCTTC. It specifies CASRETGDYGYTF.

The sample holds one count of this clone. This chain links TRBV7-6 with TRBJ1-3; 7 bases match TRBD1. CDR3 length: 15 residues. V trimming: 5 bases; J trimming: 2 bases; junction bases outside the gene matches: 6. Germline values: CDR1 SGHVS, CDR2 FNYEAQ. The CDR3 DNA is TGTGCCAGCAGCCCAGACAGGGCTCCTGGAAACACCATATATTTT. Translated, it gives CASSPDRAPGNTIYF.

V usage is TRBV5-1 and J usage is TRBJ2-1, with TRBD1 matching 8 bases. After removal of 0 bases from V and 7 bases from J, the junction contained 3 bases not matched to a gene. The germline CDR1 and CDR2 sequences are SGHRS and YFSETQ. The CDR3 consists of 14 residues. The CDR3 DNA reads TGCGCCAGCAGCTTGGGGCAGGGGGCGAATGAGCAGTTCTTC. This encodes CASSLGQGANEQFF. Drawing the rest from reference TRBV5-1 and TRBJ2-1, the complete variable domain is KAGVTQTPRYLIKTRGQQVTLSCSPISGHRSVSWYQQTPGQGLQFLFEYFSETQRNKGNFPGRFSGRQFSNSRSEMNVSTLELGDSALYLCASSLGQGANEQFFGPGTRLTVL.

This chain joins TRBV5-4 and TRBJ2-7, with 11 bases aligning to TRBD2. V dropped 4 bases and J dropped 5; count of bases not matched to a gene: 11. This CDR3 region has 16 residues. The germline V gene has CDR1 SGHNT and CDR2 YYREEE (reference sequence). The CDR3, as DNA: TGTGCCAGCAGCCAAAGAGGTAGCGGGGGGGCCCACGAGCAGTACTTC. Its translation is CASSQRGSGGAHEQYF.

The DNA of the CDR3 is TGTGCCATCAGACGGACAGGGGCAACTAATGAAAAACTGTTTTTT. Its protein is CAIRRTGATNEKLFF. The chain has TRBV10-3 and TRBJ1-4; 9 bases match TRBD1. The CDR3 sequence is 15 residues long. J gave up 0 bases and V 6 bases, and 2 bases lay outside the gene matches. The germline CDR1 and CDR2 sequences are ENHRY and SYGVKD.

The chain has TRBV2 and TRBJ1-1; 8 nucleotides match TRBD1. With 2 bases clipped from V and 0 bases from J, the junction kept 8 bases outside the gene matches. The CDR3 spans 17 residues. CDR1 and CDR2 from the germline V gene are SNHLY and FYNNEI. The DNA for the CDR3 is TGTGCCAGCAGTGAAAGTGAGACAGGGGTTGTGAACACTGAAGCTTTCTTT. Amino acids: CASSESETGVVNTEAFF.

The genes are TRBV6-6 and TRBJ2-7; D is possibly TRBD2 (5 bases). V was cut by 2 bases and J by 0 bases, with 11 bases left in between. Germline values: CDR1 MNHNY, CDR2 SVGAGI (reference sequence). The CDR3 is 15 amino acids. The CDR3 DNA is TGTGCCAGCAGTTACCCGTCTGGGAGCTCCTACGAGCAGTACTTC. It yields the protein CASSYPSGSSYEQYF.

The CDR3 DNA is TGTGCCATCAACGCTGACATAGACTATGGCTACACCTTC. This encodes CAINADIDYGYTF. The rearrangement links TRBV10-3 to TRBJ1-2, with D unclear. Germline V gene lookup returns CDR1 ENHRY and CDR2 SYGVKD. This CDR3 is 13 amino acids long. The V end was cut by 7 bases, the J end by 3 bases, with 12 bases between.

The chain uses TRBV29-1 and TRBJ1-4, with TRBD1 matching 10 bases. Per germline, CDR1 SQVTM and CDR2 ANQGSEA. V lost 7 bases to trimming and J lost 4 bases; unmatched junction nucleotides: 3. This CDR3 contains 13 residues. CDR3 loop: CSGRDRGNEKLFF. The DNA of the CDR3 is TGCAGCGGCCGGGACAGGGGTAATGAAAAACTGTTTTTT.

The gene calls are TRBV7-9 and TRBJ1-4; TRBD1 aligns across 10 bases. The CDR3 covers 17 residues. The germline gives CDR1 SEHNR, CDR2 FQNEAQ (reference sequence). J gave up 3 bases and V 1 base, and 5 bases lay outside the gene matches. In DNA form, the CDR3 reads TGTGCCAGCAGCTTAGTGGGACAGGGGCCATCTAATGAAAAACTGTTTTTT. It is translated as CASSLVGQGPSNEKLFF.

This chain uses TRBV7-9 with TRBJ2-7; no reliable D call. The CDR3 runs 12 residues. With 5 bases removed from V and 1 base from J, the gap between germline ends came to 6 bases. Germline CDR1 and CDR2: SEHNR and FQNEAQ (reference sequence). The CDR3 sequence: CASSPGSYEQYF. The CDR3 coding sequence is TGTGCCAGCAGCCCGGGTTCCTACGAGCAGTACTTC.

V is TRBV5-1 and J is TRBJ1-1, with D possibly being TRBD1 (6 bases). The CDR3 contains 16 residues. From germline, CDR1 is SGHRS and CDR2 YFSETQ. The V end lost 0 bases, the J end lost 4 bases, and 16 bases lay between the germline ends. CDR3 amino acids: CASSLEGGRGGTEAFF. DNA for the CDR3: TGCGCCAGCAGCTTGGAGGGGGGGCGTGGGGGCACTGAAGCTTTCTTT.

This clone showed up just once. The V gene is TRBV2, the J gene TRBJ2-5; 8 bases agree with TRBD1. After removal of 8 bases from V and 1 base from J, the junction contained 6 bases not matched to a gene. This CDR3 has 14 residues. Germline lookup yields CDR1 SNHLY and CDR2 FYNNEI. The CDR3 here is CASVTGAGQETQYF. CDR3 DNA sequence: TGTGCCAGCGTGACAGGGGCAGGCCAAGAGACCCAGTACTTC.

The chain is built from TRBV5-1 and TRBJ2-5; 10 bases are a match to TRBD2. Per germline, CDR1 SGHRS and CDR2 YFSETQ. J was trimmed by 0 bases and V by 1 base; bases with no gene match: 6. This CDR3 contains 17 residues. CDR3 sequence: CASSLPLAGEYQETQYF. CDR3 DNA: TGCGCCAGCAGCTTGCCCCTAGCGGGGGAGTACCAAGAGACCCAGTACTTC.

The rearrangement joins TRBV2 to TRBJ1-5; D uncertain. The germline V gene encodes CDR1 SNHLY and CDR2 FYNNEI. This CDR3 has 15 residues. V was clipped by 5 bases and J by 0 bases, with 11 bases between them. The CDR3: CASSLREYSNQPQHF. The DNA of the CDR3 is TGTGCCAGCAGTTTGAGAGAGTATAGCAATCAGCCCCAGCATTTT.

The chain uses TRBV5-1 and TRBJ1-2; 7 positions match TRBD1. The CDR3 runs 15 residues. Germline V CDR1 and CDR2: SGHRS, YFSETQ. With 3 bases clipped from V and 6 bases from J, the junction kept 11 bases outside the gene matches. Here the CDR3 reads CASSSGQAGMDGYTF. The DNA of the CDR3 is TGCGCCAGCAGCTCTGGACAGGCAGGTATGGATGGCTACACCTTC. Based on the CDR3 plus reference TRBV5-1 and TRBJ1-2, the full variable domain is KAGVTQTPRYLIKTRGQQVTLSCSPISGHRSVSWYQQTPGQGLQFLFEYFSETQRNKGNFPGRFSGRQFSNSRSEMNVSTLELGDSALYLCASSSGQAGMDGYTFGSGTRLTVV.

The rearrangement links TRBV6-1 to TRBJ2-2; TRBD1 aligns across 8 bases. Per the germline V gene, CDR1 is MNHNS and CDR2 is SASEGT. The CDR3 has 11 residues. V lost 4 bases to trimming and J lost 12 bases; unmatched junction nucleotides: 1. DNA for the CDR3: TGTGCCAGCAGTGGACAGGGGAAGCTGTTTTTT. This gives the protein CASSGQGKLFF.